This record looks at one T cell receptor (beta chain) sequence and its context. This clone's antigen is unknown. No base quality information exists; no much larger clone differs at one position. The CDR3 measures 16 amino acids from cysteine to phenylalanine. This entry keeps only the CDR3 DNA: 48 bases, framed from base 1. TCRbeta CDR3 regions were amplified from genomic DNA using the immunoSEQ Assay, a bias-controlled multiplex PCR. The paper's processing steps were these. The number of nucleated cells in each sample was estimated from the amplification of reference gene primers within the assay. To quantify the absolute abundance of each unique TCRbeta CDR3 rearrangement, sequence reads were collapsed and filtered. For each sample, productive Simpson clonality was calculated as the square root of Simpson's diversity index over productive rearrangements. Here the immuneACCESS table is served through TCRdb, limited to in-frame sequences with V and J called. Missing clones are a known gap in these copies; in checked studies unresolved V genes cover under half, and the rest lacks a known reason. The V and J calls and clone size are taken from that table; D and trimming were inferred from the DNA. The sample table shows approximately 160,000 clones, and around four fifths are seen once. Of the sample, roughly 2.9% falls within the top ten clones.

Whole blood was collected in K2EDTA tubes by collaborating institutions according to the institutions' own protocols. For TCRbeta analysis, collaborators shipped samples in one of three forms: frozen whole blood, isolated PBMCs, or DNA extracted from either of those sample types. The source of the sample is a study of blood T cell repertoires in COVID-19 (dated by TCRdb to the early 2020s). Looking at the study overall: Samples covering the acute and convalescent phases of COVID-19 were provided by collaborators in the United States, Italy and Spain. The material from the prospective study consisted of cDNA or gDNA derived from T cells, B-cell-depleted T cells, or PBMCs. The repertoires were made available in a free public database intended to serve as a resource for research on the immune response to SARS-CoV-2. Sample metadata almost always included a de-identified subject ID, COVID-19 status, age in years and sex. The dataset comprised deeply sampled blood TCRbeta repertoires from subjects exposed to, actively infected with, or recovered from COVID-19. The samples were drawn from two sources: the first 160 participants of the ongoing ImmuneRACE study, and 1,000 to 1,500 subjects contributed by 6 global collaborators. HLA class I and class II types, where available, came from metadata supplied by the sample provider rather than from assay-based typing.

Results and caveats for the whole study, not just this receptor: Clinical and demographic metadata were provided uncurated, with the amount varying by source and participant.

The chain joins TRBV21-1 to TRBJ1-5. TRBV21-1 is deemed a pseudogene. This TCR was recovered from a woman aged 55-69 years with acute or convalescent COVID-19. The sample consisted of peripheral blood. The base sequence is TGTGCCAGCAGCAAAGAGGGAGCCTTAAGCAATCAGCCCCAGCATTTT. This sequence encodes CASSKEGALSNQPQHF.